This section outlines one T cell receptor (beta chain) sequence together with its context. Its antigen is as yet unknown. This sample is drawn from a study of siplizumab effects on memory and regulatory T cells. Study-wide results and caveats: The study did not confirm that proliferating Tregs from siplizumab cultures were suppressive. It was not possible to assign a naive or memory phenotype to roughly 80-97% of proliferating CD4+ or CD8+ clones.

Losses at the gene ends were 3 bases for V and 4 bases for J; bases not matched to a gene: 8. Per germline, CDR1 LNHDA and CDR2 SQIVND (reference sequence). CDR3 length equals 17 residues. Around 10^5 TCR templates per sample were assayed. Sequencing used immunoSEQ multiplex PCR; TCRdb keeps in-frame clones, though not all of them. The data hold more than 85,000 clones, with 80% to 95% observed a single time. The sequenced material came from CD4+ T cells sorted from blood. V and J are TRBV19 and TRBJ2-5; 13 bases are shared with TRBD2. This clonotype was obtained from a human donor in good health. This chain's CDR3 is CASSIRGLAGVRETQYF. The CDR3 DNA follows: TGTGCCAGTAGTATCCGTGGACTAGCGGGAGTCCGAGAGACCCAGTACTTC.